This T cell receptor (beta chain) was recovered during a study of T cells in localized non-small cell lung cancer. Measured with immunoSEQ multiplex PCR; TCRdb has only the in-frame clones, and not every one. The profile covers 3,000 to 4,000 clones, with around two fifths appearing a single time and about 15% taken by the ten largest. Unmatched junction bases numbered 8, after V lost 2 bases and J lost 1 base. In germline, CDR1 is MNHGY, CDR2 SAAAGT. The length of the CDR3 is 17 residues. This clone was seen more than once but under ten times. This TCR was recovered from a male donor aged 60 or over with stage I lung adenocarcinoma. This specimen consisted of lung tumor tissue, obtained before any cancer treatment. The J gene is TRBJ2-3, the V gene TRBV6-8; 8 bases align to TRBD2. As DNA, the CDR3 is TGTGCCAGCAGTTACCCCCGTAAAGCGGGGGGCACAGATACGCAGTATTTT. It yields the protein CASSYPRKAGGTDTQYF.